This T cell receptor beta chain was profiled in a study of shared clonotypes between healthy human individuals. The naive CD8 fraction comprised CD45RO-negative cells positively selected for CCR7 and excluded terminally differentiated effector memory CD45RA+ cells. As concerns this clone: Its antigen remains unknown.

The CDR3 totals 15 residues. Deletions cut 5 bases from V and 5 bases from J, with 18 bases between. Germline loops: CDR1 MNHEY, CDR2 SMNVEV (reference sequence). General observations from the study: With a handful of donors compared, around 4.7% of naive CD4 clonotypes were shared.

Libraries were prepared by immunoSEQ multiplex PCR; TCRdb keeps only in-frame clonotypes and omits some of them. The sample lists about 2.1 million clones, 90% to 95% occurring once. This sequence originates from a man aged 18 to 35 in good health. Some clones in this sample may be carry-over from other donors' samples. The sample consisted of naive CD8+ T cells from PBMCs. The gene calls are TRBV27 and TRBJ1-1; no firm D call. The CDR3 reads CASSPVPGRITEAFF. In nucleotides, the CDR3 is TGTGCCAGCAGTCCAGTCCCGGGGAGGATAACTGAAGCTTTCTTT.